This note documents a single T cell receptor beta chain sequence. This sample was taken from a study of blood T cell repertoires in COVID-19. In the original analysis: Nucleated cell number was recorded as an estimate derived from reference gene primer amplification. The table came from immunoSEQ multiplex PCR; TCRdb's copy has only in-frame clones and leaves some out. From that table come the V and J calls and clone size; the DNA was used to work out D and trimming. This table has 180,000 or so clones, over 75% appearing once. Germline V CDR1 and CDR2: MNHEY, SVGEGT. This CDR3 is built from 18 residues. Trimming cost V 0 bases and J 8 bases; bases outside gene matches: 9.

J is TRBJ2-1 and V is TRBV6-2 or TRBV6-3; 14 positions agree with TRBD2. The clonotype was recovered from a man aged 60 to 75 with acute or convalescent COVID-19. Sequenced material: peripheral blood. CDR3 residues: CASSYSGTSGSLLDEQFF. In DNA form, the CDR3 reads TGTGCCAGCAGTTACTCTGGGACTAGCGGGAGCCTCCTGGATGAGCAGTTCTTC.